This TCR beta chain was identified in a study of blood T cell repertoires in COVID-19. Study in general: The study drew acute and convalescent COVID-19 samples from the United States, Italy and Spain.

The CDR3 consists of 14 residues. Germline lookup yields CDR1 LGHNA and CDR2 YNFKEQ. The ends lost 4 bases at V and 2 bases at J; junction bases unmatched: 3. Living in about two dozen US areas, the participants were between roughly 18 and 89 years of age. Two negative PCRs, clearance, or symptom resolution had been documented for recovered Cohort 3 donors. Under the authors' procedure: Counts of nucleated cells, estimated from reference gene primer amplification, were obtained. TCRdb's copy holds only in-frame clones and misses some; the assay was immunoSEQ multiplex PCR. From that table come the V and J calls and clone size; the DNA was used to work out D and trimming. Of 200,000 or so clones listed, about 85% were seen once; the top ten hold under 14%.

V usage is TRBV4-2 and J usage is TRBJ1-2, with 8 bases identical to TRBD1. This receptor was taken from a man between 25 and 39 years old who had recovered from COVID-19. Sequencing was done on a sample of PBMCs or T cells enriched from blood (not recorded which). The CDR3 loop reads CASSPTGENYGYTF. For the CDR3, the DNA is TGTGCCAGCAGCCCGACAGGGGAAAACTATGGCTACACCTTC.